This T cell receptor (beta chain) was recovered during a study of cytomegalovirus exposure and HLA in healthy donors. In the PCR, 60 Vbeta and 13 Jbeta primers were used. Sequencing used immunoSEQ multiplex PCR; TCRdb keeps in-frame clones, though not all of them. The sample carries under 120,000 clones, about 80% recorded once. Trimming removed 6 bases from V and 8 bases from J; junction bases left unmatched: 9. CDR1 and CDR2 from the germline V gene are MNHNY and SVGAGI (reference sequence). This CDR3 has 15 residues. The receptor was isolated from a female donor in good health and CMV-seropositive. The rearrangement joins TRBV6-6 to TRBJ1-6, with TRBD1 matching over 8 bases. The sample taken for sequencing was PBMCs. CDR3 sequence: CASRGPDRDDSPLHF. Here the CDR3 DNA reads TGTGCCAGCAGGGGGCCGGACAGGGACGATTCACCCCTCCACTTT.